This T cell receptor (beta chain) emerged from a study of cytomegalovirus exposure and HLA in healthy donors. With 60 Vbeta and 13 Jbeta primers, the PCR was carried out. Assay: immunoSEQ multiplex PCR; the TCRdb copy retains only in-frame clones and omits some. The sample comprises under 200,000 clones, approximately 76% of which are singletons, and over 1.1% rests with the top ten. Turning to this clone: Its antigen is not known.

Study-wide results and limits: With later analysis, a missense DCLRE1C variant became linked to TCR beta V- and J-gene trimming. CMV serostatus was the sole immune exposure data available. In vitro experiments confirmed that three CMV-associated chains were specific for CMV antigens. Earlier analysis yielded a pattern in which most TCR beta V segments were productive about 90% or about 30% of the time.

The V and J ends lost 3 bases and 2 bases, in that order; junction bases with no gene match: 7. The germline V gene encodes CDR1 LNHNV and CDR2 YYDKDF (reference sequence). This CDR3 has 17 amino acids. The rearrangement uses TRBV15 and TRBJ2-6; 7 bases are a match to TRBD2. The clonotype was recovered from a man aged 55 to 69 in good health and CMV-seronegative. The sequencing sample was made of PBMCs. The CDR3: CATSSRGVRAGANVLTF. CDR3 nucleotide sequence: TGTGCCACCAGCAGCCGGGGGGTGAGGGCTGGGGCCAACGTCCTGACTTTC. Looking up the rest from reference TRBV15 and TRBJ2-6 gives the full variable domain: DAMVIQNPRYQVTQFGKPVTLSCSQTLNHNVMYWYQQKSSQAPKLLFHYYDKDFNNEADTPDNFQSRRPNTSFCFLDIRSPGLGDTAMYLCATSSRGVRAGANVLTFGAGSRLTVL.